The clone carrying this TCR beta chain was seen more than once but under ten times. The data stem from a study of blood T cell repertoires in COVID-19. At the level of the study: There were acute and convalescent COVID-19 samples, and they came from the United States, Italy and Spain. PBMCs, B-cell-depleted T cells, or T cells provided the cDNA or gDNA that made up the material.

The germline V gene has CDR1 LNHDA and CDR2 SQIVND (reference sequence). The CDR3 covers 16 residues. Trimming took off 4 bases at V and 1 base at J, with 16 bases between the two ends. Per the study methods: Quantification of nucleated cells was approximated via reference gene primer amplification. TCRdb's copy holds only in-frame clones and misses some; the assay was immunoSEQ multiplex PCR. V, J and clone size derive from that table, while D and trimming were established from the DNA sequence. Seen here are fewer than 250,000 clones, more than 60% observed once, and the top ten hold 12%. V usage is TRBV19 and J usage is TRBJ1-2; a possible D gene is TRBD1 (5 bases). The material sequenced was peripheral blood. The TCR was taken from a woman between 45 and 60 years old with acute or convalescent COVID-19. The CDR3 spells CASSTPTGLLNYGYTF. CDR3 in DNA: TGTGCCAGTAGTACCCCAACGGGACTCCTTAACTATGGCTACACCTTC.